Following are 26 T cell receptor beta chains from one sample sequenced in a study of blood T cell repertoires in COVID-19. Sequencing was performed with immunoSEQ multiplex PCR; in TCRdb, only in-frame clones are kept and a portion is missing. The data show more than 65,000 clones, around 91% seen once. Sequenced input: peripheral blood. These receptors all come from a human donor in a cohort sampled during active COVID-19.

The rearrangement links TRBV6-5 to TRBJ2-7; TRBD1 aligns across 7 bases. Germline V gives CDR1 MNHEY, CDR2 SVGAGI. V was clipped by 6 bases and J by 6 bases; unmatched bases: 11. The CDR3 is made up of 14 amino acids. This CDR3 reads CASSSRDRSGEQYF. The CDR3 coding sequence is TGTGCCAGCAGCTCCCGGGACAGATCGGGCGAGCAGTACTTC.

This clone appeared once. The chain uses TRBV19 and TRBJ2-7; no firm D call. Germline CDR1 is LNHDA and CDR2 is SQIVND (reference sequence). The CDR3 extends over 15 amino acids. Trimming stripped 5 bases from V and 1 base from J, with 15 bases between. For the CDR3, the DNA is TGTGCCAGTAGTGGTGACTGGTTGGGTTCCTACGAGCAGTACTTC. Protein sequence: CASSGDWLGSYEQYF.

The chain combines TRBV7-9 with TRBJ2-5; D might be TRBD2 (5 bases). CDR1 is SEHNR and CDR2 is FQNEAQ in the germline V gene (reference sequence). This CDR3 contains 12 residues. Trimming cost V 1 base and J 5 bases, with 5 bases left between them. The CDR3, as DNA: TGTGCCAGCAGCTTAGGGAGGGAGACCCAGTACTTC. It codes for CASSLGRETQYF.

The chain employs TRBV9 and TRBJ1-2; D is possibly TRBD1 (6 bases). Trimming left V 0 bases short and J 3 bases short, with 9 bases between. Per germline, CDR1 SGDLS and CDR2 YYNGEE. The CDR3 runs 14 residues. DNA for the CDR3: TGTGCCAGCAGCGTAGCGGGGGGCCACTATGGCTACACCTTC. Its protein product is CASSVAGGHYGYTF.

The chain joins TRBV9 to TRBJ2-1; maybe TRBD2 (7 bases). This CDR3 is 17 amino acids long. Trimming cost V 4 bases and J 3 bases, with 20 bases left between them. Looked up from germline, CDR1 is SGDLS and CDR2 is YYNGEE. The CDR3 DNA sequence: TGTGCCAGCAGCCCCAAAGGGGGGGGGCTTATCTACAATGAGCAGTTCTTC. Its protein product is CASSPKGGGLIYNEQFF.

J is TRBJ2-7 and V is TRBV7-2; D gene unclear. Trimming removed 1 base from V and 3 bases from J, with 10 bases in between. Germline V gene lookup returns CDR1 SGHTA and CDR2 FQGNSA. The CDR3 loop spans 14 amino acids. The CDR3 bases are TGTGCCAGCAGCTTAGGTGGAGTAAACTACGAGCAGTACTTC. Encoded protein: CASSLGGVNYEQYF.

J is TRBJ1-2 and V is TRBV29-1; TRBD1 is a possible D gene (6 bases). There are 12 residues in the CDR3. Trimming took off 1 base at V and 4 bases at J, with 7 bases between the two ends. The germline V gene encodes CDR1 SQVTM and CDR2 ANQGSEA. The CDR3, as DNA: TGCAGCGTTGAAGCGGACAGCTATGGCTACACCTTC. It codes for CSVEADSYGYTF.

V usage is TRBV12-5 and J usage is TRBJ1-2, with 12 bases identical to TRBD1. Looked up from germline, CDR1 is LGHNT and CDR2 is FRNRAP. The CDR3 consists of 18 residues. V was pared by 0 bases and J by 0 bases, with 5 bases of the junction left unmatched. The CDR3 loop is CASGLVTGTGGSNYGYTF. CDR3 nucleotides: TGTGCTAGTGGTTTGGTCACGGGGACAGGGGGCTCTAACTATGGCTACACCTTC.

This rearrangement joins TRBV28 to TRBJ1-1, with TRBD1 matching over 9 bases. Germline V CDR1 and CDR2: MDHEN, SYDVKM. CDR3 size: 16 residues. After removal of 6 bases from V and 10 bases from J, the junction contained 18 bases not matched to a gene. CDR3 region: CASSSLTGGESEIAFF. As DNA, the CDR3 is TGTGCCAGCAGCTCCCTTACAGGGGGCGAATCAGAAATAGCTTTCTTT. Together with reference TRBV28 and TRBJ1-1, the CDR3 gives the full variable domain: DVKVTQSSRYLVKRTGEKVFLECVQDMDHENMFWYRQDPGLGLRLIYFSYDVKMKEKGDIPEGYSVSREKKERFSLILESASTNQTSMYLCASSSLTGGESEIAFFGQGTRLTVV.

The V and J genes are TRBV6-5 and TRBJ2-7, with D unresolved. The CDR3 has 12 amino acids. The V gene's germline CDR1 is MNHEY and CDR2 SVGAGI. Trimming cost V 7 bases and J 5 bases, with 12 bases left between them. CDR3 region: CASNRIQDEQYF. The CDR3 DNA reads TGTGCCAGCAACCGGATTCAGGACGAGCAGTACTTC.

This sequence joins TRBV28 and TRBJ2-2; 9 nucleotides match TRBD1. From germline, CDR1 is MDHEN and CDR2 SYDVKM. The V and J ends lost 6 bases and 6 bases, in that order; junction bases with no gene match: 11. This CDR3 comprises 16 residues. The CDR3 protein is CASSTTGTGQAGELFF. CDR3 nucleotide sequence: TGTGCCAGCAGCACTACCGGGACAGGGCAGGCCGGGGAGCTGTTTTTT.

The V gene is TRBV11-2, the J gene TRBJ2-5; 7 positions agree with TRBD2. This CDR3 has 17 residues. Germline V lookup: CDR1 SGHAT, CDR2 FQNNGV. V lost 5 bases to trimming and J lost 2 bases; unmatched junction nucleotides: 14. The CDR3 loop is CASSNSRGGTIQETQYF. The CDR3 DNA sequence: TGTGCCAGCAGCAACAGCCGGGGAGGGACTATACAAGAGACCCAGTACTTC.

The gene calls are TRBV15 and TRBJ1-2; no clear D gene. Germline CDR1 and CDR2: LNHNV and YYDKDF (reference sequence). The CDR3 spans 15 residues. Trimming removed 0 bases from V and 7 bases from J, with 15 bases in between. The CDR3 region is CATSRDKEGIRGYTF. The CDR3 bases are TGTGCCACCAGCAGAGATAAAGAGGGAATTCGTGGCTACACCTTC.

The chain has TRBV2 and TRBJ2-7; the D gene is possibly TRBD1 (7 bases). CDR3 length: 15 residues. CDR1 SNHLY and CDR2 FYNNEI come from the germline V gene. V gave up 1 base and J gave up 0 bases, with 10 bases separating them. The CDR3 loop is CASSEGQGGSYEQYF. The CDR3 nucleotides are TGTGCCAGCAGTGAAGGTCAGGGGGGCTCCTACGAGCAGTACTTC.

The DNA of the CDR3 is TGTGCCAGCAGTTACCCGGGGGGGGGCCCAGATCAGCCCCAGCATTTT. Protein product: CASSYPGGGPDQPQHF. This chain connects TRBV6-6 to TRBJ1-5, with D possibly being TRBD1 (6 bases). CDR1 is MNHNY, CDR2 SVGAGI, per germline (reference sequence). This CDR3 has 16 residues. Trimming stripped 2 bases from V and 5 bases from J, with 16 bases between.

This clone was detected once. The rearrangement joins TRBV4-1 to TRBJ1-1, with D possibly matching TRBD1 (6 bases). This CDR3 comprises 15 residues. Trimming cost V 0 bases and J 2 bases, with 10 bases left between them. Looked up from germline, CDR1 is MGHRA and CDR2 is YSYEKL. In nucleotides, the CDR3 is TGCGCCAGCAGCCAAGAGACAGGAGTAAACACTGAAGCTTTCTTT. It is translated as CASSQETGVNTEAFF.

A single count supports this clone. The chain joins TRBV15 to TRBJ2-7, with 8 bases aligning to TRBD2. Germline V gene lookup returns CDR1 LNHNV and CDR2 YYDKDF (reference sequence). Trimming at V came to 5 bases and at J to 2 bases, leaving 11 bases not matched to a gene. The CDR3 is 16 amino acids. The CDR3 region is CATSSPGRGAAYEQYF. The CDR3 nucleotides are TGTGCCACCAGCTCCCCGGGGCGGGGGGCAGCCTACGAGCAGTACTTC.

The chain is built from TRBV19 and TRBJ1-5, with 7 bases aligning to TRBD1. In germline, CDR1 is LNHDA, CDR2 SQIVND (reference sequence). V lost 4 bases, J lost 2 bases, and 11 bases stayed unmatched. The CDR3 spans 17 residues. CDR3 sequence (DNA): TGTGCCAGTAGTAGGAACGACAGGGTAGGGCGCAATCAGCCCCAGCATTTT. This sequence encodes CASSRNDRVGRNQPQHF.

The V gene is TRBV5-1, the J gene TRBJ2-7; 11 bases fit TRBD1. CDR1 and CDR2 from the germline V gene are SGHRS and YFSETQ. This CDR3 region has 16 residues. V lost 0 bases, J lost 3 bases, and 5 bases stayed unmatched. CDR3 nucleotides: TGCGCCAGCAGCTTGGCCCTTGGGACAGGGGGCTACGAGCAGTACTTC. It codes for CASSLALGTGGYEQYF.

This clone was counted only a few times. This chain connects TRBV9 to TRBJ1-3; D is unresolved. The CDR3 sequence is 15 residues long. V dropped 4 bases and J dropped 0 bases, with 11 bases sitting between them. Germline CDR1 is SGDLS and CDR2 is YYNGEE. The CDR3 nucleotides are TGTGCCAGCAGCCCAGGTCAATTCTCTGGAAACACCATATATTTT. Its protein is CASSPGQFSGNTIYF.

The CDR3 DNA is TGTGCCAGCAGGCCAGCGGGGGCCTACGAGCAGTACTTC. It yields the protein CASRPAGAYEQYF. The rearrangement joins TRBV2 to TRBJ2-7; 8 bases align to TRBD2. This CDR3 comprises 13 residues. In germline, CDR1 is SNHLY, CDR2 FYNNEI. V was pared by 6 bases and J by 2 bases, with 3 bases of the junction left unmatched. The full variable domain, its missing parts supplied by reference TRBV2 and TRBJ2-7, is EPEVTQTPSHQVTQMGQEVILRCVPISNHLYFYWYRQILGQKVEFLVSFYNNEISEKSEIFDDQFSVERPDGSNFTLKIRSTKLEDSAMYFCASRPAGAYEQYFGPGTRLTVT.

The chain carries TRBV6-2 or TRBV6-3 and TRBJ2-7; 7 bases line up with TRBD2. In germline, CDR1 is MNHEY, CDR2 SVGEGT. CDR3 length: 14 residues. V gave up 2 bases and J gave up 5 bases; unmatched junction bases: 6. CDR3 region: CASSYKRDIDEQYF. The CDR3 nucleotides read TGTGCCAGCAGTTACAAGCGGGATATTGACGAGCAGTACTTC.

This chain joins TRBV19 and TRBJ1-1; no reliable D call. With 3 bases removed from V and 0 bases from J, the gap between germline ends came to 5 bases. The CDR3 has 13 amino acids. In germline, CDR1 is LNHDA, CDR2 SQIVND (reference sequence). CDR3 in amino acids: CASSMAVNTEAFF. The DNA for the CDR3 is TGTGCCAGTAGTATGGCGGTGAACACTGAAGCTTTCTTT.

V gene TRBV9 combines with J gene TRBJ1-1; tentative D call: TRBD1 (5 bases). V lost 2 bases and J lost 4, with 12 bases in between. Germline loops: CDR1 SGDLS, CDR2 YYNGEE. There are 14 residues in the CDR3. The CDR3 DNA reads TGTGCCAGCAGCGTTTCGGGGGGGGGCACTGAAGCTTTCTTT. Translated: CASSVSGGGTEAFF.

The CDR3 here is CASSFTGMNTEAFF. CDR3 coding DNA: TGTGCCAGCAGTTTTACAGGGATGAACACTGAAGCTTTCTTT. This sequence joins TRBV27 and TRBJ1-1; weak D call: TRBD1 (6 bases). This CDR3 spans 14 amino acids. Per the germline V gene, CDR1 is MNHEY and CDR2 is SMNVEV (reference sequence). Between the trimmed V and J ends, which lost 3 bases and 0 bases, there was a span of 8 bases.

The CDR3 sequence is CASSLGLGTASSGNTIYF. The CDR3 DNA sequence: TGTGCCAGCAGCTTGGGTTTGGGCACAGCCTCCTCTGGAAACACCATATATTTT. V is TRBV5-6 and J is TRBJ1-3; no clear D gene. The V end was cut by 0 bases, the J end by 0 bases, with 16 bases between. CDR1 SGHDT and CDR2 YYEEEE come from the germline V gene. The CDR3 is made up of 18 amino acids.